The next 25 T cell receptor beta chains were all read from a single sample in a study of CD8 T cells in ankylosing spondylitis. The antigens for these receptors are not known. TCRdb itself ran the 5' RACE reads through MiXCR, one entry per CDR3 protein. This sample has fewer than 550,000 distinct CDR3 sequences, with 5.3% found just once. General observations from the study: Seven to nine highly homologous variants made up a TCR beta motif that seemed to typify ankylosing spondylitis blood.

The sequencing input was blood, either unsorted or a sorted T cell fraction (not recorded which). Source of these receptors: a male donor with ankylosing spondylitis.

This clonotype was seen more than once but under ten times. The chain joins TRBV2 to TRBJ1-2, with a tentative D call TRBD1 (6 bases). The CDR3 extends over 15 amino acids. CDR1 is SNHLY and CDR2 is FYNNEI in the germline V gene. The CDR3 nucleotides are TGTGTCTGTGCCAGGTCCGGGACACACCCGGATGGCTACACCTTC. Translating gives CVCARSGTHPDGYTF.

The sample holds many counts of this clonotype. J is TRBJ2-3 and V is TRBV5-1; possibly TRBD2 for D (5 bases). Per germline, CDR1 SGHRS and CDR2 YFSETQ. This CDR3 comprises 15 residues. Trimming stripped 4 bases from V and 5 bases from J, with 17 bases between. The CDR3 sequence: CASSGDPTRGDTQYF. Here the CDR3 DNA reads TGCGCCAGCAGCGGGGATCCAACCCGGGGAGATACGCAGTATTTT.

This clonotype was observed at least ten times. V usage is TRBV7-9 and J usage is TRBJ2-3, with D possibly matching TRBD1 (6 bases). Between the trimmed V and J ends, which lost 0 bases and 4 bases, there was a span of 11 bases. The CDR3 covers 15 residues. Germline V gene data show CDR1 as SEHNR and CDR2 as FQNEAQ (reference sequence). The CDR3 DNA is TGTGCCAGCAGCTTAGCACAGGGATTTGCAGATACGCAGTATTTT. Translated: CASSLAQGFADTQYF.

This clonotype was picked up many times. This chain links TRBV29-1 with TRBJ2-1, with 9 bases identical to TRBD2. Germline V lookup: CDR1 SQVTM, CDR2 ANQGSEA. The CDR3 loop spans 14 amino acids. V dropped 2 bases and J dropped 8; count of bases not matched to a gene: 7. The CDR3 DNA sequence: TGCAGCGTTGAAAGGATAGCGGGGGTAGATGAGCAGTTCTTC. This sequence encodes CSVERIAGVDEQFF.

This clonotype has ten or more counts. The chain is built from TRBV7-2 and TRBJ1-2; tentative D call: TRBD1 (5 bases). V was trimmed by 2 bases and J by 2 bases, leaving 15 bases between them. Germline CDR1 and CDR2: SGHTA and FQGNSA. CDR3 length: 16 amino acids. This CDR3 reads CASSLLRQGGNYGYTF. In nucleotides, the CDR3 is TGTGCCAGCAGCTTACTGAGGCAGGGAGGAAACTATGGCTACACCTTC.

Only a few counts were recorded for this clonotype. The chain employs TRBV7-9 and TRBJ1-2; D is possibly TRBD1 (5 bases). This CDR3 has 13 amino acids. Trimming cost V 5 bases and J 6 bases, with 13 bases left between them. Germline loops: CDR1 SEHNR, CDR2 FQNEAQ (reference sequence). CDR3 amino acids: CASSPGLLDGYTF. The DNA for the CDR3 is TGTGCCAGCAGCCCGGGACTCCTGGATGGCTACACCTTC.

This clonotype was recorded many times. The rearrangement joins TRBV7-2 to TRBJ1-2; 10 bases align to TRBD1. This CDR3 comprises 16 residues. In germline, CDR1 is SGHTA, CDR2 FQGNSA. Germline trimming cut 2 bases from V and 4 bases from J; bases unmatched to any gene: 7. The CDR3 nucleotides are TGTGCCAGCAGCTTATTTTCGGGACAGGGGTCCTATGGCTACACCTTC. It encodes CASSLFSGQGSYGYTF.

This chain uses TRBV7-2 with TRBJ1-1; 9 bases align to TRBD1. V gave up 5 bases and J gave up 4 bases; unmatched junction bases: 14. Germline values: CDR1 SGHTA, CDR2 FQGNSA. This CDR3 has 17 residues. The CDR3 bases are TGTGCCAGCAGCGCCTTACAGGGGGCAGCGGGGATCACTGAAGCTTTCTTT. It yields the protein CASSALQGAAGITEAFF.

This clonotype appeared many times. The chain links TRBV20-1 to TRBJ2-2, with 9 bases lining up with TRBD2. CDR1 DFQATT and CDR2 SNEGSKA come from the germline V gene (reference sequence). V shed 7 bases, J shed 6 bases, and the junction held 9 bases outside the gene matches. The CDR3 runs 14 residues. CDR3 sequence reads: CSGKGLAFSGELFF. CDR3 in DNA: TGCAGTGGGAAAGGACTAGCGTTTTCCGGGGAGCTGTTTTTT.

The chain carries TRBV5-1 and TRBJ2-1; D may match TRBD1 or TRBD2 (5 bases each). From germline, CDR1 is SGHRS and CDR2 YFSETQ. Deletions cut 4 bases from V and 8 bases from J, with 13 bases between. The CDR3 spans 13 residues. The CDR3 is CASSGDGWDEQFF. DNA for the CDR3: TGCGCCAGCAGCGGGGACGGGTGGGATGAGCAGTTCTTC.

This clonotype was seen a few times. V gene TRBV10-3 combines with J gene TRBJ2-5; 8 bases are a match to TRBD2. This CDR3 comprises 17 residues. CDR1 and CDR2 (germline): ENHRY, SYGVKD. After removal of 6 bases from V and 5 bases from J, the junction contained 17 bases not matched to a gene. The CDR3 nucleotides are TGTGCCATCAGGCCCGCGACGGGAGGGCCCAAGGGGGAGACCCAGTACTTC. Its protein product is CAIRPATGGPKGETQYF.

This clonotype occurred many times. In DNA form, the CDR3 reads TGTGCCAGCAGCCGTGAAACCCATGGCTACACCTTC. Translating gives CASSRETHGYTF. The chain links TRBV12-3 or TRBV12-4 to TRBJ1-2; D remains ambiguous. This CDR3 contains 12 residues. Trimming removed 6 bases from V and 6 bases from J, with 11 bases in between.

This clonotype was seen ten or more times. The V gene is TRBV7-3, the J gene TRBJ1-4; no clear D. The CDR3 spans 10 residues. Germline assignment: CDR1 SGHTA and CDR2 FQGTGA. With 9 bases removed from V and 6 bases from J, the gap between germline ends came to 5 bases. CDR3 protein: CARLYEKLFF. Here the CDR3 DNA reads TGTGCCAGACTTTATGAAAAACTGTTTTTT.

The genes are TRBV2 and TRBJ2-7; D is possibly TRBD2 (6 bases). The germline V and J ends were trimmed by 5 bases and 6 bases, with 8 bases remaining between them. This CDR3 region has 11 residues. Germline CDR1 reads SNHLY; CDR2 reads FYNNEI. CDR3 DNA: TGTGCCAGCAGTTGGGAGGTCGAGCAGTACTTC. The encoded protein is CASSWEVEQYF.

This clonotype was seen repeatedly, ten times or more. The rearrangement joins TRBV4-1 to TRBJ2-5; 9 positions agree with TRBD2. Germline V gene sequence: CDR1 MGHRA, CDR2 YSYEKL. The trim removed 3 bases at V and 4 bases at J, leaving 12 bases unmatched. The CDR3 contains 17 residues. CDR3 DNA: TGCGCCAGCAGCCAGGGCTTAGCGGGAGTCTGGAGAGAGACCCAGTACTTC. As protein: CASSQGLAGVWRETQYF.

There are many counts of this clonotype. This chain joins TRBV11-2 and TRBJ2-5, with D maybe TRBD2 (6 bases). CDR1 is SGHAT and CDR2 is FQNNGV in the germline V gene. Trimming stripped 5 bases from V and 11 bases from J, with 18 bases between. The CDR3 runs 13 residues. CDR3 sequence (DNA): TGTGCCAGCAGCATCCTCAAGGCCGGGAGTCAGTACTTC. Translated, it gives CASSILKAGSQYF. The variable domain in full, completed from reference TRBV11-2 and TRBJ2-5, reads EAGVAQSPRYKIIEKRQSVAFWCNPISGHATLYWYQQILGQGPKLLIQFQNNGVVDDSQLPKDRFSAERLKGVDSTLKIQPAKLEDSAVYLCASSILKAGSQYFGPGTRLLVL.

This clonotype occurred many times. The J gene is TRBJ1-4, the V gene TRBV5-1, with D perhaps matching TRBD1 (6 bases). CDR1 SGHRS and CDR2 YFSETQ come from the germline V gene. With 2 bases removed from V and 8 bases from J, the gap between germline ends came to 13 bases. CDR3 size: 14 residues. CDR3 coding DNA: TGCGCCAGCAGCTTCGGGACAACTATGGAAAAACTGTTTTTT. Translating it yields CASSFGTTMEKLFF.

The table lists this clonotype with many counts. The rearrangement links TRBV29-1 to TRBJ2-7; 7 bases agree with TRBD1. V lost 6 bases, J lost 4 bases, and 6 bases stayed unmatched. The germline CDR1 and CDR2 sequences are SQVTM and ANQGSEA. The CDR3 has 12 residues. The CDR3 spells CSVVLQGYEQYF. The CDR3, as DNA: TGCAGCGTCGTCTTACAGGGGTACGAGCAGTACTTC.

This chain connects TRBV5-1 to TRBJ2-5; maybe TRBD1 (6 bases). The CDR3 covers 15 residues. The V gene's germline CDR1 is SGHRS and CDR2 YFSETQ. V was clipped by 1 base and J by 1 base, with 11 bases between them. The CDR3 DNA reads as TGCGCCAGCAGCTTGTCTTTGGGGGCCCAAGAGACCCAGTACTTC. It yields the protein CASSLSLGAQETQYF.

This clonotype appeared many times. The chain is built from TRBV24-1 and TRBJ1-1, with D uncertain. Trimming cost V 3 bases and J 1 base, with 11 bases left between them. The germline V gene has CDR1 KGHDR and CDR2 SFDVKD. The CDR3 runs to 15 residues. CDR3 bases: TGTGCCACCAGTGATCACACTGCAGGGAACACTGAAGCTTTCTTT. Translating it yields CATSDHTAGNTEAFF.

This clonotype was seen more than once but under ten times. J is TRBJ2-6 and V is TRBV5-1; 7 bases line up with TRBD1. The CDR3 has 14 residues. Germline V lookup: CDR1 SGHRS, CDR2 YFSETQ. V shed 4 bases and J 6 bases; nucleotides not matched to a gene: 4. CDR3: CASSPDRVANVLTF. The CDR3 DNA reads TGCGCCAGCAGCCCTGACAGGGTGGCCAACGTCCTGACTTTC.

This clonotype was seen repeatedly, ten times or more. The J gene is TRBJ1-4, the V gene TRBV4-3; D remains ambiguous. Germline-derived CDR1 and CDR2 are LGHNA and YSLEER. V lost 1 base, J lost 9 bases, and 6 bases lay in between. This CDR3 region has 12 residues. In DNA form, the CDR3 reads TGCGCCAGCAGCCAAGGACACCAAAAACTGTTTTTT. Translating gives CASSQGHQKLFF.

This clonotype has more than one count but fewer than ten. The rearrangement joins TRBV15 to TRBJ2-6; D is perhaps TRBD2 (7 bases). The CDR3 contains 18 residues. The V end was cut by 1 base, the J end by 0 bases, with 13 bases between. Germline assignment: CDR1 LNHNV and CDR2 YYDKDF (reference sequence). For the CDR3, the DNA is TGTGCCACCAGCAGAGGGGGGGGCGTCCTCTCTGGGGCCAACGTCCTGACTTTC. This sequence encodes CATSRGGGVLSGANVLTF.

DNA of the CDR3: TGTGCCAGCAGCCCTGCCGCCAATGAGCAGTTCTTC. Amino acid sequence: CASSPAANEQFF. This sequence joins TRBV3-1 and TRBJ2-1; no clear D. V lost 4 bases and J 6 bases, leaving 7 bases between the germline ends. Germline values: CDR1 LGHDT, CDR2 YNNKEL (reference sequence). The CDR3 consists of 12 residues.

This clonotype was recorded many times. Written as DNA, the CDR3 is TGTGCCAGCAGCAAAGCGGGAGGGCCCCCAGATACGCAGTATTTT. Translated: CASSKAGGPPDTQYF. J is TRBJ2-3 and V is TRBV21-1; the DNA was not compared with TRBD2, the D call given in the table. TRBV21-1 is a pseudogene locus. The CDR3 runs to 15 residues.